This T cell receptor beta chain was found in a study of blood T cells in healthy people across ages. Across the whole study: Capture via template switching afforded approximately one barcoded beta molecule per two T cells. Study-level points and caveats: Unsorted PBMCs ruled out conclusive naive versus antigen-experienced comparison. A roughly linear fall in TCR beta diversity per million T cells was seen with increasing age.

A few counts support this clonotype. Its antigen is currently unknown. Trimming pared 3 bases from V and 6 bases from J, leaving 12 bases between. In germline, CDR1 is LGHNA, CDR2 YNFKEQ. This CDR3 has 14 amino acids. Using a J-beta primer mix together with a sample-barcoded 5' primer, a second PCR was run for about 7 to 12 cycles. Every cDNA was tagged by a template-switch adaptor with 12 random nucleotides. TCRdb re-derived calls from the 5' RACE reads in MiXCR, one entry per CDR3 protein. The repertoire holds 1.5 million to 2 million distinct CDR3 sequences, with less than 50% as singletons. The sequenced material came from blood. V is TRBV4-2 and J is TRBJ2-1; D might be TRBD2 (6 bases). This sequence was found in a woman aged 40 to 55 in good health. CDR3 DNA sequence: TGTGCCAGCAGCCATCCGGGAGCCATCAATGAGCAGTTCTTC. Its translation is CASSHPGAINEQFF.